The source of this T cell receptor beta chain is a study of T cell responses to AZD1222 COVID-19 vaccine. Study-level information: Pooling was applied to second doses at about 4 or about 12 weeks. Findings of the study overall: Targets within unmutated variant regions were reportedly found for nearly half of spike-specific TCRs. Repertoires were sampled only after the peak T cell response.

Concerning this clone itself: Antigen unknown.

Germline values: CDR1 LNHNV, CDR2 YYDKDF (reference sequence). Trimming cost V 1 base and J 9 bases, with 14 bases left between them. CDR3 length: 14 residues. Profiling relied on immunoSEQ multiplex PCR, and the TCRdb table lists in-frame clones only, not all of them. The table includes about 130,000 clones, about 93% detected once. Sequenced material: peripheral blood, taken on day 0 of AZD1222 vaccination. The chain carries TRBV15 and TRBJ2-3, with a tentative D call TRBD1 (6 bases). The receptor's source is an adult in good health. For the CDR3, the DNA is TGTGCCACCAGCAGAGGTCTAACTGGGACAACGCAGTATTTT. Its protein is CATSRGLTGTTQYF.